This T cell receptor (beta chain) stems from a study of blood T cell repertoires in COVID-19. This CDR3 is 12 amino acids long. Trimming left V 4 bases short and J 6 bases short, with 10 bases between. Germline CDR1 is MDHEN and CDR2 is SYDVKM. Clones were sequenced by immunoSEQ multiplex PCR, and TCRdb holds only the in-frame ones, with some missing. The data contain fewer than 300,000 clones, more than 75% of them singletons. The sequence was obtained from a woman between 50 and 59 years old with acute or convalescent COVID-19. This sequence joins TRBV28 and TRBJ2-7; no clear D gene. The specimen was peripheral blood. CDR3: CASSYGSAEQYF. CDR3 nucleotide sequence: TGTGCCAGCAGTTACGGGTCGGCCGAGCAGTACTTC.